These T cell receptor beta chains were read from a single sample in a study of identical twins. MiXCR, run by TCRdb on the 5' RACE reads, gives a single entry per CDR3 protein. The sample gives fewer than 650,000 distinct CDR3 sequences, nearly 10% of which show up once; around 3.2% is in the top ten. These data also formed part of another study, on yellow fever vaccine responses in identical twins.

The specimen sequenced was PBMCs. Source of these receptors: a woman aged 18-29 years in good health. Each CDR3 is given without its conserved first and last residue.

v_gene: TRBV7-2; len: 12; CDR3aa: ASSLNRDSYEQY
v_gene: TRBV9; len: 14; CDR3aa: ASSPRTGQAYNEQF
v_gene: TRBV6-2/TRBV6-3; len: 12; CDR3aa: ASTAGLNPNIQY
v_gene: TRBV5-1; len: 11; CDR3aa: ASSLEGQSGQY
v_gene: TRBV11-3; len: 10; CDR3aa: ASSAENNEQF
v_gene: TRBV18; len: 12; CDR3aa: ASSPLGTSGEQY
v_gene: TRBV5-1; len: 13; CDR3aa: ASSRGPAYSYEQY
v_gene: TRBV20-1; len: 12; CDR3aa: SARVRESYNEQF
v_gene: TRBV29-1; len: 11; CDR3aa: SAPGLVTDTQY
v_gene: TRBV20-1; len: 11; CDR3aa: SASRKSSYEQY
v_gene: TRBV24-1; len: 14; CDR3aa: ATSDNSDSSTDTQY
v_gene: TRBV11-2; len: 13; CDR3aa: ASSLGPSGGETQY
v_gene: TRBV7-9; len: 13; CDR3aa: ASSLAGSGTDTQY
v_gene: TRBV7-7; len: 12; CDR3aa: ASSFGGMGETQY
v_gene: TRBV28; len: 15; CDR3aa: ASTDGTGGPRTRRNT
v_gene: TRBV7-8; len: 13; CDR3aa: ASSFRDRPPDTQY
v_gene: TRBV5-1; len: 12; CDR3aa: ASSLDPGPEKLF
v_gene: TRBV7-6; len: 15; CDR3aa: ASSLVNIVGHNYEQY
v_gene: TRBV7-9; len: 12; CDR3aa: ASSAGPGDQPQH
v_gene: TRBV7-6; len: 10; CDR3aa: ASSFEAHEQF
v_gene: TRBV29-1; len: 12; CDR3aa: CGVWPAASTEAF
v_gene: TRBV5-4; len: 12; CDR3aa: ASSIPGQGREAF
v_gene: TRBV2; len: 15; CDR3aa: ASSEDLSREGPDTQY
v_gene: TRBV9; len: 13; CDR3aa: ASSAGGTTQETQY
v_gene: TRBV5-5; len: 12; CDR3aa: ASSPDRGIYEQY